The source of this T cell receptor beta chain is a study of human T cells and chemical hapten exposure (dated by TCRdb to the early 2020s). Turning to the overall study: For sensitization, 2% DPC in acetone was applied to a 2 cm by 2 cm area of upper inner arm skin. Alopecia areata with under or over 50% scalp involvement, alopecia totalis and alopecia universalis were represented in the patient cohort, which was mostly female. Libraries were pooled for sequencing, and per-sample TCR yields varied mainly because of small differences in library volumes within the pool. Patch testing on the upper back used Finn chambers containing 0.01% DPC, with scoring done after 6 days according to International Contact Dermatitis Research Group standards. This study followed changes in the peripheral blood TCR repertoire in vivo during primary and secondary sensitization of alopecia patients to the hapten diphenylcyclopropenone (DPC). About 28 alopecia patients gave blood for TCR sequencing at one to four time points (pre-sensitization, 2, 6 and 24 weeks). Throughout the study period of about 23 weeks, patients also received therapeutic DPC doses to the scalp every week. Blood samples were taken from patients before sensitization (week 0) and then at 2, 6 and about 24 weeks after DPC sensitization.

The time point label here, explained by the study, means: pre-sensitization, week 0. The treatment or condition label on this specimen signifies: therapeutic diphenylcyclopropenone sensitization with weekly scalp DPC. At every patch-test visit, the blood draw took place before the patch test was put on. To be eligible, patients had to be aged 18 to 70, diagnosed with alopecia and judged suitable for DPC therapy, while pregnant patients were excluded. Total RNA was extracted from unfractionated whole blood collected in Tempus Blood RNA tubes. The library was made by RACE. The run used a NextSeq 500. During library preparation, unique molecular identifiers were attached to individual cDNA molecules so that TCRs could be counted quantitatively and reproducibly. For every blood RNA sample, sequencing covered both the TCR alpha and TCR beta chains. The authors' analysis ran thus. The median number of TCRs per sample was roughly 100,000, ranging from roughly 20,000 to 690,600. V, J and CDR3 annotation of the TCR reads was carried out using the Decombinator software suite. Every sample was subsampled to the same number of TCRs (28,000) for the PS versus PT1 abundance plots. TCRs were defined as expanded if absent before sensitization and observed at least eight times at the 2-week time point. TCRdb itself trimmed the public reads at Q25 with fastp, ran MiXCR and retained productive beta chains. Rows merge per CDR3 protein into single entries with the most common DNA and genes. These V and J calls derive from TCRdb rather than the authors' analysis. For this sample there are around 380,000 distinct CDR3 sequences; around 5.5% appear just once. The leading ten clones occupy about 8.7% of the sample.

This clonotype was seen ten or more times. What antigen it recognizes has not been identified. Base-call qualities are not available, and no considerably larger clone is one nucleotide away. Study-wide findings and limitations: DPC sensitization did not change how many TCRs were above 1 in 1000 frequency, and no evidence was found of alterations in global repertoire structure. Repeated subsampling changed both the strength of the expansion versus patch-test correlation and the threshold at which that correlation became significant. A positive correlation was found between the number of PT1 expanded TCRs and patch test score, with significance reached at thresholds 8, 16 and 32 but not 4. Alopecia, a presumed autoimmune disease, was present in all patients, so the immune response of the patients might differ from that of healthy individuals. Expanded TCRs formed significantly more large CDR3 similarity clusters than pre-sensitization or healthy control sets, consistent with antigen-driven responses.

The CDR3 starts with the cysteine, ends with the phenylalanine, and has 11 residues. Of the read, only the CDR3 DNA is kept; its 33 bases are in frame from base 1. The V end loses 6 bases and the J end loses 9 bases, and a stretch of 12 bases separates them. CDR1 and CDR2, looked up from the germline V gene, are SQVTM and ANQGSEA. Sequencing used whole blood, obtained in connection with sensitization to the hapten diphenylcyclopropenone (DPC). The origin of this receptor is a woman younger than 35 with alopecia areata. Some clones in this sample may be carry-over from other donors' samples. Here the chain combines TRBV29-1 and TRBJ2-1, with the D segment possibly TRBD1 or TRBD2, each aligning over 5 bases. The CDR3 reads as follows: CSVAGTAEQFF. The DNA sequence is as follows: TGCAGCGTAGCCGGGACGGCTGAGCAGTTCTTC.